The T cell receptor beta chain under discussion was sequenced for a study of blood T cell repertoires in COVID-19. The protocol was immunoSEQ multiplex PCR, while the TCRdb copy is restricted to in-frame clones and leaves out a portion. The table lists about 350,000 clones, 87% of them singletons. Per germline, CDR1 MNHEY and CDR2 SMNVEV (reference sequence). Trimming at V came to 5 bases and at J to 3 bases, leaving 7 bases not matched to a gene. The CDR3 has 14 residues. The sample consisted of peripheral blood. The chain joins TRBV27 to TRBJ2-7, with 7 bases aligning to TRBD1. The TCR was taken from a man aged 25-40 years with COVID-19, enrolled during active disease. The CDR3 is CASSLFDRVYEQYF. The DNA for the CDR3 is TGTGCCAGCAGTCTCTTTGACAGGGTCTACGAGCAGTACTTC.